This T cell receptor beta chain derives from a study of cytomegalovirus exposure and HLA in healthy donors. Study-wide points: Productive rates of about 90% or about 30% were seen for most TCR beta V segments in an earlier analysis. Common viral pathogens seemed to be connected with several of the most significant clusters, according to a later analysis.

This CDR3 is built from 17 residues. Trimming shortened V by 4 bases and J by 0 bases, and 18 bases separated the two germline ends. CDR1 is MNHNS, CDR2 SASEGT, per germline. To note about this clone: Its specificity is unknown.

PCR was performed using 60 Vbeta and 13 Jbeta primers. This table comes from immunoSEQ multiplex PCR, and its TCRdb copy is limited to in-frame clones, with some not included. The sample lists fewer than 250,000 clones, 70% to 90% seen once, with 1.3% in the top ten. Specimen: PBMCs. The chain is built from TRBV6-1 and TRBJ1-1; D is perhaps TRBD1 (5 bases). The origin of this receptor is a human donor in good health. The CDR3 reads CASSAWGVGRMNTEAFF. The CDR3 coding sequence is TGTGCCAGCAGTGCGTGGGGGGTTGGGAGGATGAACACTGAAGCTTTCTTT.